A single sample gave rise to the 11 T cell receptor beta chains below, sequenced in a study of OX40 agonist ivuxolimab in advanced cancers. The protocol used for the library was the immunoSEQ multiplex PCR assay. As stored in TCRdb, this immuneACCESS dataset retains in-frame rearrangements with V and J assigned. A fraction of the clones does not appear; measured against another copy, unresolved V genes explain less than half of the discrepancy, and the remainder lacks a known reason. The sample records 55,000 to 80,000 clones, approximately 85% of which are singletons. Around 10% of the sample is taken by the ten largest. The specimen was CD4+ or CD8+ T cells sorted from blood, collected in a trial of the OX40 agonist ivuxolimab. These receptors were obtained from an adult with an advanced solid tumor such as melanoma, head and neck, liver or kidney cancer.

CDR3 loop: CASSYTSSYNEQFF. The CDR3 region has the DNA TGTGCCAGCAGTTACACGAGCTCCTACAATGAGCAGTTCTTC. This chain connects TRBV6-6 to TRBJ2-1; D call uncertain. CDR1 is MNHNY and CDR2 is SVGAGI in the germline V gene (reference sequence). This CDR3 contains 14 residues. Trimming took off 2 bases at V and 0 bases at J, with 5 bases between the two ends.

The chain combines TRBV11-2 with TRBJ1-1; 8 nucleotides line up with TRBD1. Germline lookup yields CDR1 SGHAT and CDR2 FQNNGV. CDR3 length: 15 amino acids. V dropped 4 bases and J dropped 5; count of bases not matched to a gene: 9. The CDR3 is CASSYSNRGMTEAFF. The DNA of the CDR3 is TGTGCCAGCAGCTATTCAAACAGGGGGATGACTGAAGCTTTCTTT.

By frequency in the sample, this clone is large. The chain combines TRBV7-6 with TRBJ1-5, with D uncertain. Looked up from germline, CDR1 is SGHVS and CDR2 is FNYEAQ. The CDR3 loop spans 13 amino acids. The V end was cut by 1 base, the J end by 5 bases, with 6 bases between. CDR3 in amino acids: CASSLEEDQPQHF. The CDR3 bases are TGTGCCAGCAGCTTAGAGGAGGATCAGCCCCAGCATTTT. The complete variable domain, with remaining parts taken from reference TRBV7-6 and TRBJ1-5, reads GAGVSQSPRYKVTKRGQDVALRCDPISGHVSLYWYRQALGQGPEFLTYFNYEAQQDKSGLPNDRFSAERPEGSISTLTIQRTEQRDSAMYRCASSLEEDQPQHFGDGTRLSIL.

The chain employs TRBV28 and TRBJ2-1; maybe TRBD2 (5 bases). V gave up 6 bases and J gave up 4 bases, with 19 bases separating them. Germline CDR1 is MDHEN and CDR2 is SYDVKM. The CDR3 loop spans 16 amino acids. The CDR3: CASSLTGGEGYNEQFF. CDR3 sequence (DNA): TGTGCCAGCAGCCTTACCGGAGGAGAAGGATACAATGAGCAGTTCTTC.

J is TRBJ2-3 and V is TRBV30; 9 nucleotides line up with TRBD1. The germline CDR1 and CDR2 sequences are GTSNPN and SVGIG (reference sequence). The CDR3 is 14 residues long. J lost 5 bases, V lost 1 base, and 4 bases had no gene match. The CDR3 spells CAWSAGQGIDTQYF. The CDR3 nucleotides are TGTGCCTGGAGTGCCGGACAGGGGATAGATACGCAGTATTTT. Full variable domain (remainder filled in from reference TRBV30 and TRBJ2-3): SQTIHQWPATLVQPVGSPLSLECTVEGTSNPNLYWYRQAAGRGLQLLFYSVGIGQISSEVPQNLSASRPQDRQFILSSKKLLLSDSGFYLCAWSAGQGIDTQYFGPGTRLTVL.

The gene calls are TRBV19 and TRBJ1-6; D may be TRBD1 (6 bases). CDR1 LNHDA and CDR2 SQIVND come from the germline V gene (reference sequence). Trimming cost V 11 bases and J 3 bases, with 14 bases left between them. The CDR3 is 14 residues long. The CDR3 nucleotides read TGTGCCGCGGCAGACAGGAACTATAATTCACCCCTCCACTTT. Translating gives CAAADRNYNSPLHF.

This chain uses TRBV5-1 with TRBJ2-1, with D tentatively TRBD1 or TRBD2 (6 bases each). The CDR3 consists of 15 residues. CDR1 is SGHRS and CDR2 is YFSETQ in the germline V gene. Trimming stripped 4 bases from V and 1 base from J, with 12 bases between. The CDR3 nucleotides are TGCGCCAGCAGCCCCGGGGGCTCATCCTACAATGAGCAGTTCTTC. Its translation: CASSPGGSSYNEQFF. Full variable domain (remainder filled in from reference TRBV5-1 and TRBJ2-1): KAGVTQTPRYLIKTRGQQVTLSCSPISGHRSVSWYQQTPGQGLQFLFEYFSETQRNKGNFPGRFSGRQFSNSRSEMNVSTLELGDSALYLCASSPGGSSYNEQFFGPGTRLTVL.

This clone occurred a few times. The CDR3 here is CASSLRWANYGYTF. The CDR3 DNA is TGTGCCAGCAGCTTACGGTGGGCTAACTATGGCTACACCTTC. This chain connects TRBV7-9 to TRBJ1-2; D is unresolved. This CDR3 has 14 amino acids. Between the trimmed V and J ends, which lost 2 bases and 0 bases, there was a span of 7 bases. Germline loops: CDR1 SEHNR, CDR2 FQNEAQ (reference sequence).

The chain has TRBV7-3 and TRBJ2-5, with 10 bases matching TRBD2. The closer fit of TRBJ2-7 to the DNA end suggests the J call may be wrong. Germline CDR1 SGHTA, CDR2 FQGTGA. CDR3 length: 14 residues. CDR3 nucleotides: TGTGCCAGCAGCCTAGCGGGAGCTCGGTACGAGCAGTACTTC. As protein: CASSLAGARYEQYF.

This clone showed up just once. The chain employs TRBV6-6 and TRBJ2-1, with TRBD1 matching 7 bases. The germline CDR1 and CDR2 sequences are MNHNY and SVGAGI (reference sequence). There are 16 residues in the CDR3. The V and J ends lost 4 bases and 7 bases, in that order; junction bases with no gene match: 13. CDR3: CASSSQTGALGNEQFF. The CDR3 DNA reads as TGTGCCAGCAGTTCCCAAACAGGGGCGCTTGGGAATGAGCAGTTCTTC.

The chain couples TRBV7-2 to TRBJ2-5, with 11 bases matching TRBD1. Near its end, the DNA agrees better with TRBJ2-7, so the J call may be wrong. The CDR3 consists of 17 residues. CDR1 is SGHTA and CDR2 is FQGNSA in the germline V gene. The CDR3 DNA reads TGTGCCAGCAGCCCCTCCAGGACAGGGGGCGGGGGCTACGAGCAGTACTTC. This gives the protein CASSPSRTGGGGYEQYF.